The 27 T cell receptor beta chains presented below share a single source sample, sequenced in a study of T cells expressing NK-cell markers. With the 5' RACE reads reprocessed, TCRdb shows one record per CDR3 protein and no DNA. The sample shows about 430,000 distinct CDR3 sequences, and 1.4% sits with its ten largest clones. Source material: blood T cells: a sorted CD56 or NKG2C T cell subset, CD4+ or CD8+ T cells, or bulk PBMC T cells (not recorded which). These receptors all stem from a woman in her 50s in good health.

The rearrangement links TRBV4-2 to TRBJ1-1; as DNA is missing, the TRBD1 call by TCRdb cannot be tested. The CDR3 runs 15 residues. Germline assignment: CDR1 LGHNA and CDR2 YNFKEQ. This CDR3 reads CASSQEPRGVTEAFF.

This chain uses TRBV20-1 with TRBJ2-2; the TRBD1 assignment by TCRdb is unverifiable without DNA. Germline CDR1 and CDR2: DFQATT and SNEGSKA (reference sequence). The CDR3 runs to 13 residues. CDR3 protein: CSATIRGTGELFF.

V and J are TRBV4-1 and TRBJ2-6; the D gene TCRdb calls, TRBD1, cannot be checked with no DNA. Germline V gives CDR1 MGHRA, CDR2 YSYEKL. The CDR3 totals 16 residues. This CDR3 reads CASSYYPGKGANVLTF.

V usage is TRBV12-3 or TRBV12-4 and J usage is TRBJ1-3; the TCRdb call, TRBD1, lacks DNA for checking. The CDR3 contains 17 residues. CDR3 residues: CASSRDGPRSSGNTIYF.

The J gene is TRBJ1-5, the V gene TRBV4-1; TCRdb's D call, TRBD1, is unchecked because there is no DNA. CDR3 length equals 16 residues. Germline V gene data show CDR1 as MGHRA and CDR2 as YSYEKL. The CDR3 loop reads CASSLSRTGVGQPQHF.

The chain combines TRBV20-1 with TRBJ2-5; TCRdb's D call, TRBD2, is unchecked because there is no DNA. The CDR3 sequence is 13 residues long. Germline V CDR1 and CDR2: DFQATT, SNEGSKA (reference sequence). The CDR3 region is CSAWSGAGETQYF.

J is TRBJ2-5 and V is TRBV12-3 or TRBV12-4; the TRBD1 assignment by TCRdb is unverifiable without DNA. This CDR3 has 16 amino acids. CDR3 sequence: CASSVWTGTGKETQYF.

The chain carries TRBV2 and TRBJ2-2; TCRdb selects TRBD2, and the lack of DNA leaves this call unchecked. Germline V gives CDR1 SNHLY, CDR2 FYNNEI. The CDR3 is 14 amino acids. The CDR3 here is CASSEQLANGELFF.

The V call is TRBV5-1, the J call TRBJ2-1. The CDR3 is 14 residues long. The germline CDR1 and CDR2 sequences are SGHRS and YFSETQ. The CDR3 reads CASSLGVVYNEQFF.

V usage is TRBV5-1 and J usage is TRBJ2-3; TCRdb's assignment of TRBD2 cannot be checked, as there is no DNA. Germline CDR1 SGHRS, CDR2 YFSETQ. This CDR3 spans 13 amino acids. CDR3 sequence: CASARTSIDTQYF. The complete variable domain, with remaining parts taken from reference TRBV5-1 and TRBJ2-3, reads KAGVTQTPRYLIKTRGQQVTLSCSPISGHRSVSWYQQTPGQGLQFLFEYFSETQRNKGNFPGRFSGRQFSNSRSEMNVSTLELGDSALYLCASARTSIDTQYFGPGTRLTVL.

The chain has TRBV12-3 or TRBV12-4 and TRBJ1-5. The CDR3 runs to 17 residues. CDR3 amino acids: CASSFRGRGSGNQPQHF.

The rearrangement uses TRBV3-1 and TRBJ2-7; TCRdb gives TRBD2 as the D gene, but with no DNA this cannot be confirmed. CDR1 LGHDT and CDR2 YNNKEL come from the germline V gene (reference sequence). This CDR3 is built from 13 residues. CDR3 region: CASSHPMEGEQYF.

The chain links TRBV27 to TRBJ2-5. The length of the CDR3 is 15 residues. CDR1 and CDR2 (germline): MNHEY, SMNVEV (reference sequence). CDR3 loop: CASSLRIEYQETQYF.

V and J are TRBV11-3 and TRBJ2-3; no DNA is available, so the TRBD2 call from TCRdb remains unchecked. Germline V gene data show CDR1 as SGHNT and CDR2 as YENEEA. The CDR3 sequence is 16 residues long. The CDR3: CASSLVRGRFTDTQYF.

The chain employs TRBV2 and TRBJ2-7. From germline, CDR1 is SNHLY and CDR2 FYNNEI. The CDR3 contains 14 residues. The CDR3 protein is CASKESAGPYEQYF.

V gene TRBV5-1 combines with J gene TRBJ1-1; lacking DNA, the TRBD1 call made by TCRdb goes unchecked. The germline V gene has CDR1 SGHRS and CDR2 YFSETQ. CDR3 size: 16 residues. The CDR3 loop is CASSPAGTGLNTEAFF.

This rearrangement joins TRBV20-1 to TRBJ1-5; TCRdb's D call, TRBD1, is unchecked because there is no DNA. Looked up from germline, CDR1 is DFQATT and CDR2 is SNEGSKA (reference sequence). The CDR3 spans 15 residues. The CDR3 reads CSATPRGKGDQPQHF.

The chain couples TRBV12-3 or TRBV12-4 to TRBJ2-1; checking the TCRdb D call of TRBD2 is not possible without DNA. The CDR3 loop spans 15 amino acids. CDR3: CASSLRRTGVREQFF.

The rearrangement uses TRBV5-1 and TRBJ2-3; TCRdb proposes TRBD1, but this gene call is untestable without DNA. CDR1 and CDR2 from the germline V gene are SGHRS and YFSETQ. This CDR3 spans 14 amino acids. The CDR3 is CASSWVRGADTQYF.

V is TRBV28 and J is TRBJ2-5; TCRdb proposes TRBD1, but this gene call is untestable without DNA. The CDR3 runs 14 residues. Germline V gene data show CDR1 as MDHEN and CDR2 as SYDVKM. This CDR3 is CASSRHAGAETQYF.

The chain is built from TRBV20-1 and TRBJ1-1. Germline CDR1 is DFQATT and CDR2 is SNEGSKA (reference sequence). The CDR3 runs to 11 residues. This chain's CDR3 is CRGRGDTEAFF.

The V gene is TRBV24-1, the J gene TRBJ2-5; the TRBD2 assignment by TCRdb is unverifiable without DNA. The CDR3 consists of 18 residues. Germline V gene sequence: CDR1 KGHDR, CDR2 SFDVKD. The CDR3 spells CATSDLKPGLAGRETQYF.

The V gene is TRBV20-1, the J gene TRBJ1-5; the TCRdb call, TRBD1, lacks DNA for checking. Germline lookup yields CDR1 DFQATT and CDR2 SNEGSKA (reference sequence). The CDR3 spans 14 residues. Here the CDR3 reads CSASVAGVEQPQHF.

The V and J genes are TRBV20-1 and TRBJ2-7; TCRdb selects TRBD2, and the lack of DNA leaves this call unchecked. This CDR3 is built from 11 residues. Germline-derived CDR1 and CDR2 are DFQATT and SNEGSKA (reference sequence). The CDR3 sequence is CSGGDFYEQYF.

The rearrangement links TRBV29-1 to TRBJ2-3; TCRdb lists TRBD2, though no DNA is available to test this call. CDR3 length: 15 amino acids. CDR1 and CDR2 (germline): SQVTM, ANQGSEA. CDR3 loop: CSVSHLAGSTDTQYF.

This sequence joins TRBV6-5 and TRBJ1-1. Germline V gives CDR1 MNHEY, CDR2 SVGAGI. CDR3 size: 15 residues. Here the CDR3 reads CASSYSNSGNTEAFF.

This sequence joins TRBV9 and TRBJ2-2; TCRdb's D call of TRBD1 is untestable without DNA. Germline values: CDR1 SGDLS, CDR2 YYNGEE. The CDR3 has 14 amino acids. CDR3 sequence reads: CASSGTGRYGELFF. The variable domain in full, completed from reference TRBV9 and TRBJ2-2, reads DSGVTQTPKHLITATGQRVTLRCSPRSGDLSVYWYQQSLDQGLQFLIQYYNGEERAKGNILERFSAQQFPDLHSELNLSSLELGDSALYFCASSGTGRYGELFFGEGSRLTVL.